These 17 T cell receptor beta chains came from one sample sequenced in a study of cytomegalovirus exposure and HLA in healthy donors. Researchers ran the PCR with 60 Vbeta and 13 Jbeta primers. Method: immunoSEQ multiplex PCR; TCRdb's copy keeps in-frame clones and lacks some. The sample shows over 110,000 clones, roughly 74% of them seen only once. The sample taken for sequencing was PBMCs. The receptor source for this set is a woman under 30 in good health and CMV-seropositive.

This clone was recorded a few times. The gene calls are TRBV6-4 and TRBJ2-3, with D maybe TRBD2 (5 bases). Looked up from germline, CDR1 is MRHNA and CDR2 is SNTAGT. Trimming cost V 6 bases and J 3 bases, with 19 bases left between them. The CDR3 extends over 16 amino acids. CDR3 bases: TGTGCCAGCAGCCAGGATCCCCCGGGGTCTACAGATACGCAGTATTTT. Protein product: CASSQDPPGSTDTQYF.

This clone was detected only a few times. This sequence joins TRBV2 and TRBJ1-1, with TRBD1 matching 9 bases. CDR3 length: 15 amino acids. Trimming cost V 6 bases and J 4 bases; bases outside gene matches: 9. CDR1 and CDR2 from the germline V gene are SNHLY and FYNNEI. CDR3 residues: CASRLPGQGSTEAFF. DNA of the CDR3: TGTGCCAGCAGGTTACCGGGACAGGGATCCACTGAAGCTTTCTTT.

The chain uses TRBV7-2 and TRBJ1-1, with D perhaps TRBD1 (5 bases). The CDR3 is 13 amino acids. V lost 2 bases and J lost 7, with 11 bases in between. The germline V gene encodes CDR1 SGHTA and CDR2 FQGNSA. In nucleotides, the CDR3 is TGTGCCAGCAGCTTACAGGGTATTGGTGAAGCTTTCTTT. It yields the protein CASSLQGIGEAFF.

The chain employs TRBV6-1 and TRBJ1-1, with a weak D call TRBD1 (5 bases). Trimming cost V 4 bases and J 5 bases, with 20 bases left between them. The germline CDR1 and CDR2 sequences are MNHNS and SASEGT. The CDR3 runs to 16 residues. CDR3 sequence reads: CASSVWHGGTGTEAFF. In nucleotides, the CDR3 is TGTGCCAGCAGTGTGTGGCATGGAGGGACGGGGACTGAAGCTTTCTTT.

This chain links TRBV7-9 with TRBJ2-1; D possibly corresponds to TRBD1 (5 bases). V lost 2 bases and J 13 bases, leaving 9 bases between the germline ends. The CDR3 runs 11 residues. CDR1 is SEHNR and CDR2 is FQNEAQ in the germline V gene (reference sequence). CDR3 protein: CASSLQGPQFF. DNA for the CDR3: TGTGCCAGCAGCTTACAGGGCCCTCAGTTCTTC.

The V gene is TRBV6-7, the J gene TRBJ2-5, with a tentative D call TRBD1 (6 bases). TRBV6-7 is annotated as an ORF whose role is uncertain. This CDR3 contains 15 residues. The V gene lost 7 bases and the J gene lost 5 bases, with 20 bases spanning the gap. This CDR3 is CASIIGEPGVETQYF. The CDR3 DNA reads as TGTGCCAGCATCATCGGAGAGCCAGGGGTTGAGACCCAGTACTTC.

This chain joins TRBV18 and TRBJ1-1; D is unclear. The V end was cut by 4 bases, the J end by 2 bases, with 8 bases between. The length of the CDR3 is 13 residues. Looked up from germline, CDR1 is KGHSH and CDR2 is LQKENI. The CDR3 region has the DNA TGTGCCAGCTCACTCGGGAGTAACACTGAAGCTTTCTTT. Residues: CASSLGSNTEAFF.

The CDR3 nucleotides read TGTGCCAGCAGCGAGGGACTGCCAACCTACGAGCAGTACTTC. This sequence encodes CASSEGLPTYEQYF. This chain uses TRBV2 with TRBJ2-5, with D tentatively TRBD2 (6 bases). The J call may be wrong; the DNA end is better matched by TRBJ2-7. Germline V gives CDR1 SNHLY, CDR2 FYNNEI. The CDR3 consists of 14 residues.

J is TRBJ2-3 and V is TRBV28, with 8 bases fitting TRBD1. The CDR3 totals 15 residues. Germline V gene lookup returns CDR1 MDHEN and CDR2 SYDVKM. The ends lost 3 bases at V and 4 bases at J; junction bases unmatched: 6. CDR3 sequence (DNA): TGTGCCAGCAGTTTCCCAGGACAGGGCCCAGATACGCAGTATTTT. As protein: CASSFPGQGPDTQYF.

The V and J genes are TRBV28 and TRBJ1-1, with D perhaps matching TRBD1 (6 bases). The CDR3 has 14 amino acids. Germline V CDR1 and CDR2: MDHEN, SYDVKM. V was shortened by 7 bases and J by 1 base, with 13 bases between the two germline ends. As DNA, the CDR3 is TGTGCCAGCATCCAACAGGGTGGGAACACTGAAGCTTTCTTT. Translating gives CASIQQGGNTEAFF.

V usage is TRBV10-3 and J usage is TRBJ2-1; TRBD1 matches at 9 bases. V shed 0 bases and J 3 bases; nucleotides not matched to a gene: 3. The CDR3 covers 16 residues. CDR1 and CDR2 (germline): ENHRY, SYGVKD. The CDR3 is CAISESRDRDYNEQFF. In nucleotides, the CDR3 is TGTGCCATCAGTGAGTCCAGGGACAGGGACTACAATGAGCAGTTCTTC.

V usage is TRBV29-1 and J usage is TRBJ1-1; tentatively, D is TRBD1 (6 bases). Trimming cost V 4 bases and J 4 bases, with 13 bases left between them. The length of the CDR3 is 13 residues. Germline CDR1 is SQVTM and CDR2 is ANQGSEA. CDR3 in DNA: TGCAGCGTTGGTGAGGGGGAGTTCACTGAAGCTTTCTTT. Protein product: CSVGEGEFTEAFF.

This clone was seen only a few times. The chain combines TRBV29-1 with TRBJ2-7; weak D call: TRBD1 (5 bases). V was clipped by 3 bases and J by 3 bases, with 18 bases between them. The CDR3 has 15 residues. Germline CDR1 reads SQVTM; CDR2 reads ANQGSEA. CDR3 amino acids: CSVDFRRAGFYEQYF. The CDR3, as DNA: TGCAGCGTTGATTTTCGTAGGGCAGGGTTCTACGAGCAGTACTTC.

To note about this clone: The sample has other DNA sequences that encode this CDR3 too. V and J are TRBV5-6 and TRBJ1-5; 7 positions agree with TRBD1. Germline assignment: CDR1 SGHDT and CDR2 YYEEEE. CDR3 length equals 15 residues. With 0 bases clipped from V and 0 bases from J, the junction kept 0 bases outside the gene matches. The CDR3 sequence is CASSLAGGSNQPQHF. For the CDR3, the DNA is TGTGCCAGCAGCTTGGCAGGGGGTAGCAATCAGCCCCAGCATTTT.

This clone was recorded a few times. V and J are TRBV4-1 and TRBJ1-1; D not certain. The CDR3 is 16 amino acids. V lost 0 bases and J lost 0, with 11 bases in between. Per germline, CDR1 MGHRA and CDR2 YSYEKL. Written as DNA, the CDR3 is TGCGCCAGCAGCCAAGATCTAATAAGCATGAACACTGAAGCTTTCTTT. Protein sequence: CASSQDLISMNTEAFF.

The chain is built from TRBV6-1 and TRBJ2-5; 8 bases are shared with TRBD1. Unmatched junction bases numbered 9, after V lost 5 bases and J lost 10 bases. The CDR3 loop spans 13 amino acids. The germline gives CDR1 MNHNS, CDR2 SASEGT. The CDR3 sequence: CASSPDRALDQYF. The CDR3 nucleotides are TGTGCCAGCAGTCCGGACAGGGCTTTAGACCAGTACTTC.

With regard to this clone: Within the sample, other DNA sequences also encode this same CDR3. The chain carries TRBV7-2 and TRBJ2-1; TRBD1 aligns across 11 bases. Per the germline V gene, CDR1 is SGHTA and CDR2 is FQGNSA. CDR3 length: 16 amino acids. The J segment lost 4 bases and the V segment lost 0 bases, leaving 2 bases of the junction unmatched. The CDR3 bases are TGTGCCAGCAGCTTAGCAGGGACAGGGGGTTACAATGAGCAGTTCTTC. Its translation: CASSLAGTGGYNEQFF. The variable domain in full, with the rest retrieved from reference TRBV7-2 and TRBJ2-1, is GAGVSQSPSNKVTEKGKDVELRCDPISGHTALYWYRQSLGQGLEFLIYFQGNSAPDKSGLPSDRFSAERTGGSVSTLTIQRTQQEDSAVYLCASSLAGTGGYNEQFFGPGTRLTVL.